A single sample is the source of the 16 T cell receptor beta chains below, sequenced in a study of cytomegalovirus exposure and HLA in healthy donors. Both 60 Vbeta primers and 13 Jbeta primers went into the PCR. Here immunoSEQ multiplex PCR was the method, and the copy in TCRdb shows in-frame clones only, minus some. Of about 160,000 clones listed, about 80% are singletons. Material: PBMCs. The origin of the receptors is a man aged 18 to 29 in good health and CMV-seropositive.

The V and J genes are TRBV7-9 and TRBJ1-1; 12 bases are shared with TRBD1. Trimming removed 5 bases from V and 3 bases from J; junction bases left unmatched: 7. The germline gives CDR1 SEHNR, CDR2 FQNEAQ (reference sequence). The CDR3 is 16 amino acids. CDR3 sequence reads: CASSPGTGGRDTEAFF. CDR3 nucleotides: TGTGCCAGCAGCCCTGGGACAGGGGGCAGGGACACTGAAGCTTTCTTT.

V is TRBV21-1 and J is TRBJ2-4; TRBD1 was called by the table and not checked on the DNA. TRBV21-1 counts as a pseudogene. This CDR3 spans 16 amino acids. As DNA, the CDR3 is TGTGCCAGCAGCATACAACTCCGGGACAGGGGGAACATTCAGTACTTC. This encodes CASSIQLRDRGNIQYF.

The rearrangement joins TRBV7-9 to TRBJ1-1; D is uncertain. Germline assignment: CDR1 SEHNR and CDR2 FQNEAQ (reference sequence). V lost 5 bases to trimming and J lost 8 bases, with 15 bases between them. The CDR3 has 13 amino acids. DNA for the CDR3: TGTGCCAGCAGCCCGCTGAGGGATACGGAAGCTTTCTTT. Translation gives CASSPLRDTEAFF.

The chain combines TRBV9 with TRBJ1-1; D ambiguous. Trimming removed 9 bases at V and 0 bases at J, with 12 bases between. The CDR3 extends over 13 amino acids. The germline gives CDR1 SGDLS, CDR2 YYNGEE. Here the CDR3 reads CATPCRLNTEAFF. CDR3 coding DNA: TGTGCCACCCCCTGTCGGTTGAACACTGAAGCTTTCTTT.

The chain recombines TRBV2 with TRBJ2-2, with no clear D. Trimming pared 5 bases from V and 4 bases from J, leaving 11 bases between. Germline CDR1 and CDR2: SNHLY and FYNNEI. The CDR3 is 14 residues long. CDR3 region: CASSRRSGTGELFF. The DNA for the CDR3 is TGTGCCAGCAGTCGCCGGAGTGGCACCGGGGAGCTGTTTTTT.

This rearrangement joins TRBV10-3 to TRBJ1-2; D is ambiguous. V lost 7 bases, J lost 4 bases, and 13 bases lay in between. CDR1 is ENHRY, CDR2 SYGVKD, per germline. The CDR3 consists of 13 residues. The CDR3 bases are TGTGCCATCACCTCGGAGGTAGCCTATGGCTACACCTTC. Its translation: CAITSEVAYGYTF.

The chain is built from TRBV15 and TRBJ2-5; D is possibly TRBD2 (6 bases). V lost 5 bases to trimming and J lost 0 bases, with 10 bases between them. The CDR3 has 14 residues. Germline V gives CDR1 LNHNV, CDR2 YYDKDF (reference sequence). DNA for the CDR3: TGTGCCACCAGCTACCGGGACTACCAAGAGACCCAGTACTTC. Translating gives CATSYRDYQETQYF. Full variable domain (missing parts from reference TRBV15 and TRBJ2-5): DAMVIQNPRYQVTQFGKPVTLSCSQTLNHNVMYWYQQKSSQAPKLLFHYYDKDFNNEADTPDNFQSRRPNTSFCFLDIRSPGLGDTAMYLCATSYRDYQETQYFGPGTRLLVL.

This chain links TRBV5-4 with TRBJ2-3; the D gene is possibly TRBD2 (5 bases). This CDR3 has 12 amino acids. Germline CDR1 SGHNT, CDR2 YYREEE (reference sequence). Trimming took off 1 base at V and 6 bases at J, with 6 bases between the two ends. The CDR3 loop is CASSLIADTQYF. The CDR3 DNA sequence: TGTGCCAGCAGCTTGATAGCGGATACGCAGTATTTT.

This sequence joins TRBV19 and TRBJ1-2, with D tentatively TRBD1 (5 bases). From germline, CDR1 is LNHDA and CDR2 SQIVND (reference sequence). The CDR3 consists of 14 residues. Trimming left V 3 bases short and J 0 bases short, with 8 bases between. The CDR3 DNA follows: TGTGCCAGTAGTATTGGACACACTAACTATGGCTACACCTTC. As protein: CASSIGHTNYGYTF.

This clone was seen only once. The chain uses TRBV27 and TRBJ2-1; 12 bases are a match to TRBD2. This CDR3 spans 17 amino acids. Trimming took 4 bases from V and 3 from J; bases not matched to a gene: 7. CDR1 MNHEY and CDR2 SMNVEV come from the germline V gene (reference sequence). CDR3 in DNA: TGTGCCAGCAGTTGGGCCCTGGGACTAGCGGGCTACAATGAGCAGTTCTTC. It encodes CASSWALGLAGYNEQFF.

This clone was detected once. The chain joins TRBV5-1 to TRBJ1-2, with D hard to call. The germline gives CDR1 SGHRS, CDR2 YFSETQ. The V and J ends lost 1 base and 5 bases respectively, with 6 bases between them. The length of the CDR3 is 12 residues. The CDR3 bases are TGCGCCAGCAGCTTGAACAATTATGGCTACACCTTC. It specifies CASSLNNYGYTF.

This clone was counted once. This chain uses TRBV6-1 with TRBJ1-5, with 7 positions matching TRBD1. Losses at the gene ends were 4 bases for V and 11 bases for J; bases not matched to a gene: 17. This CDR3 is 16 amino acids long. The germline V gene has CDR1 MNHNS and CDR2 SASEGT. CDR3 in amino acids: CASSALLADRSHAQHF. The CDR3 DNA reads TGTGCCAGCAGTGCGCTTTTGGCGGACAGGTCCCACGCCCAGCATTTT.

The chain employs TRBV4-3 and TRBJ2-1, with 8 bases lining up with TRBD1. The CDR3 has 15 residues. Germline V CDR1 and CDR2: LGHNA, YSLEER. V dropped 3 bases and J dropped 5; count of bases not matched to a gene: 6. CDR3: CASSHRQGRNNEQFF. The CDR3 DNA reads TGCGCCAGCAGCCACCGACAGGGGCGTAACAATGAGCAGTTCTTC.

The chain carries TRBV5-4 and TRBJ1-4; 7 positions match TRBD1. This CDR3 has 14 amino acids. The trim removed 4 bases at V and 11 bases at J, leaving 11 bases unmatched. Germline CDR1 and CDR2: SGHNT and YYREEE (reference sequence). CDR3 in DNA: TGTGCCAGCAGCCGGGACAGATTAATGAATAAACTGTTTTTT. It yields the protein CASSRDRLMNKLFF. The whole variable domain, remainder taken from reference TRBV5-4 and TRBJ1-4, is ETGVTQSPTHLIKTRGQQVTLRCSSQSGHNTVSWYQQALGQGPQFIFQYYREEENGRGNFPPRFSGLQFPNYSSELNVNALELDDSALYLCASSRDRLMNKLFFGSGTQLSVL.

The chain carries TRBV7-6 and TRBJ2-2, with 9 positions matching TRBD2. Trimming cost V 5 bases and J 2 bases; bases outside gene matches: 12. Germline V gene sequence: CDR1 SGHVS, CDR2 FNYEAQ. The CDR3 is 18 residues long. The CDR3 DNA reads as TGTGCCAGCAGCCGACCCCGGTCTAGCGGGACTAACACCGGGGAGCTGTTTTTT. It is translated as CASSRPRSSGTNTGELFF.

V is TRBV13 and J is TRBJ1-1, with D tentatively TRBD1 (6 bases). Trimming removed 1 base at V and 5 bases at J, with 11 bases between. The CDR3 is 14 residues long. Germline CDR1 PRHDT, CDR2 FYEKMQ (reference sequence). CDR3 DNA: TGTGCCAGCAGCTTAGAGAGGGGGTCGACTGAAGCTTTCTTT. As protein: CASSLERGSTEAFF.